This T cell receptor beta chain was identified in a study of CD4 T cells in relation to SARS-CoV-2 and coronaviruses (dated by TCRdb to the early 2020s). For the study in its entirety: HLA restriction was mapped for shared crossreactive spike epitopes using patient-derived lymphoblastoid cell lines. The Adaptive Biotechnologies TCR-sequencing kit was used to sequence samples from three pre-COVID donors and the naive versus memory experiments, whereas other data were Illumina-based. At the level of individual TCR clonotypes, the study measured memory CD4+ T cell crossreactivity between SARS-CoV-2 spike protein and common cold coronavirus spike proteins. Expansion assays from other donors in the study were sequenced with a different, Illumina-based TCR-beta assay. Paper-wide results and their limitations: Crossreactivity analysis was centred on spike protein, so crossreactivity against other viral proteins was not assessed. Sequencing of naive versus memory cells indicated that the assay detects memory recall responses, not primary responses primed during culture. Because no donor provided both pre-pandemic and post-infection samples, tracing the source of pre-existing responses was limited. Significantly weaker SARS-CoV-2-driven expansion was shown by crossreactive clones than by monoreactive clones, consistent with antigenic imprinting. The study was constrained by small numbers of patients and of tested TCRs. Approximately 69% of donors had memory CD4+ clonotypes that crossrecognized SARS-CoV-2 and at least one common cold coronavirus spike.

Measured from the cysteine to the phenylalanine, the CDR3 is 14 residues long. Of the read, only the CDR3 DNA is kept; its 42 bases are in frame from base 1. CDR1 and CDR2 are read off the germline V gene as MNHEY and SVGAGI. V is pared back by 6 bases and J by 0 bases, with 9 bases lying between the germline termini. DNA from uncultured naive and memory CD4+ T cells underwent immunoSEQ TCR-beta sequencing at deep resolution. As for how the authors treated the data: Preprocessing removed nonproductive sequences and CDR3s not starting with C, not ending with F or W, or shorter than 7 amino acids. Cultured and uncultured naive and memory CD4+ repertoires were searched for previously identified spike- and CEF-reactive CDR3s. CDR3 homology was measured as pairwise Levenshtein distance, computed with the stringdist R package after trimming three terminal residues from each end. Imported from immuneACCESS, the table was reduced by TCRdb to in-frame sequences with V and J called. These copies leave out some clones; in studies compared against another copy, an unresolved V gene accounts for under half, and the cause of the remainder is not known. V and J calls and clone size follow that table, whereas D and trimming were derived from the DNA. This sample lists about 59,000 clones; 86% were detected once. The ten biggest clones cover approximately 1.5% of the sample.

CD4+ T cells from unexposed donors were collected before the COVID-19 pandemic (2011-2018). To separate naive from memory CD4+ T cells, cryopreserved PBMCs first underwent CD4 enrichment and then EasySep naive CD4+ T cell enrichment. The leukapheresis product used for the unexposed donors was purchased from a commercial source. Ficoll-Paque PLUS gradient centrifugation was used to isolate PBMCs from either whole blood or leukapheresis product. The PBMCs went either fresh into the expansion assay or into cryopreservation at -140 degrees C. The QIAamp Micro DNA Kit was used to extract genomic DNA from the CD4+ T cells. A note on this clone: Its antigen remains undetermined. The sample holds no much larger clone one base away, and base qualities are not on file.

This sequence was found in a human donor in good health. The V and J segments used are TRBV6-5 and TRBJ1-5; the D gene is unclear. The sample comprised memory CD4+ T cells from PBMCs. Explained via the paper, the cell subset or site label denotes: memory (non-naive) CD4+ T cells. The CDR3 loop reads CASSRGYSNQPQHF. The DNA sequence is TGTGCCAGCAGCCGCGGATATAGCAATCAGCCCCAGCATTTT.